This T cell receptor beta chain came from a study of blood T cell repertoires in COVID-19. Measured with immunoSEQ multiplex PCR; TCRdb has only the in-frame clones, and not every one. The sample has 30,000 to 40,000 clones, around 90% seen once; the top ten hold roughly 2.1%. V shed 1 base and J shed 4 bases, with 5 bases lying between them. This CDR3 comprises 13 residues. CDR1 SGHTA and CDR2 FQGNSA come from the germline V gene. The chain uses TRBV7-2 and TRBJ1-5, with D unclear. The sequencing input was peripheral blood. This receptor was obtained from a man aged 45-60 years with active or convalescent COVID-19. CDR3 amino acids: CASSLDRNQPQHF. CDR3 in DNA: TGTGCCAGCAGCTTAGATCGGAATCAGCCCCAGCATTTT.